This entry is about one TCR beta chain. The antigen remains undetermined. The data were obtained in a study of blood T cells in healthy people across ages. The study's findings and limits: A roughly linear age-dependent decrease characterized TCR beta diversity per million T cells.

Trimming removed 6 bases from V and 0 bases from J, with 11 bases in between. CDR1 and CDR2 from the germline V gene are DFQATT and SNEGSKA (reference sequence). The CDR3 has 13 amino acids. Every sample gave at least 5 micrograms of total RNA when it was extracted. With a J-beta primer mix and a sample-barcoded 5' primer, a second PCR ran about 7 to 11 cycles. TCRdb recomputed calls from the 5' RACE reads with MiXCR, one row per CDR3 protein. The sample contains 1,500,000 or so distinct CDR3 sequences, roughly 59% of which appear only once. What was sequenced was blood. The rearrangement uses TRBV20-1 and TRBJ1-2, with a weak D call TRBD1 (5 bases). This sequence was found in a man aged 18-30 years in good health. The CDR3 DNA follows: TGCAGTGCGCCACAGGATACTAACTATGGCTACACCTTC. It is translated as CSAPQDTNYGYTF.